This T cell receptor (beta chain) is from a study of response to subunit inactivated influenza vaccine. The sample holds a few counts of this clonotype. Antigen unknown. Overall study results and limits: The authors proposed limited new T cell recruitment per seasonal influenza vaccination.

TCRdb analysed the RT-PCR reads with MiXCR anew, one entry per CDR3 protein. Of about 830,000 distinct CDR3 sequences listed, under 20% are singletons. Germline-derived CDR1 and CDR2 are SEHNR and FQNEAQ (reference sequence). This CDR3 contains 14 residues. V trimming: 3 bases; J trimming: 7 bases; junction bases outside the gene matches: 6. The chain joins TRBV7-9 to TRBJ2-1; the match to TRBD2 covers 7 bases. The receptor was derived from a man aged 45 to 65 who received an inactivated influenza vaccine. The sample in question was PBMCs from blood, obtained 4 to 6 days after vaccination. CDR3 residues: CASSFVGLLNEQFF. As DNA, the CDR3 is TGTGCCAGCAGCTTTGTGGGACTACTAAATGAGCAGTTCTTC.